This T cell receptor (beta chain) was profiled in a study of CD8+ T cells in alopecia areata (dated by TCRdb to 2016 to 2019). Regarding the complete study: The treated patients, all with moderate-to-severe alopecia areata, were enrolled in an open-label pilot trial of oral tofacitinib given at 5 to 10 mg twice daily. Tofacitinib was given for 6 to 18 months, followed by 6 months of follow-up off drug to assess delayed response and recurrence. In treated patients, disease severity was measured using the SALT score, which gives the percentage of scalp surface area affected. High-throughput TCRbeta sequencing was used to examine T cell clonal expansion in alopecia areata in both the C3H/HeJ mouse model and human patients. Human TCRbeta sequencing covered scalp tissue and sorted CD4+ and CD8+ peripheral blood T cells from patchy and totalis/universalis alopecia areata patients and healthy controls. Biopsies were taken from tofacitinib-treated patients at baseline and at 4 and 24 weeks of treatment, and a later scalp biopsy was taken in several of the tofacitinib-treated patients. Scalp clonality was compared across normal scalp (n=4), patchy alopecia areata scalp (n=8), and alopecia totalis/universalis scalp (n=8). The RNA source kit depended on sample type: the PAXgene miRNA kit for fixed scalp, the miRNeasy kit for PBMCs, and the RNeasy kit for mouse skin. immunoSEQ multiplex PCR using 35 Vbeta forward primers and 13 Jbeta reverse primers was used to amplify TCRbeta CDR3 regions.

What the work shows at the level of the full study, not this receptor alone: During tofacitinib treatment, many expanded lesional clones stuck around in both scalp and blood, and this persistence may partly explain why relapse happens after treatment is stopped. Lesional scalp, especially in alopecia totalis/universalis, showed higher clonality and more expanded CD8+ clones than normal scalp, suggesting antigenic drive. Shared TCR sequences between patients were less evident than in mice, which may be partly attributable to HLA diversity in the patient population. With tofacitinib, both scalp clonality and the number of expanded CD8+ clones among the top 100 scalp clones went down significantly. Unlike mouse skin, which is dominated by gammadelta T cells, normal human skin has resident alphabeta T cells that are also sequenced, and this complicates analysis of the scalp TCR repertoire. Because the treated cohort was small and included a single nonresponder, larger studies are needed to assess links between baseline CD8+ expansion and response.

What the treatment or condition label conveys for this sample: oral pan-JAK inhibitor, 5-10 mg twice daily. From alopecia areata patients, peripheral blood was collected along with lesional scalp punch biopsies. PBMCs were separated by density centrifugation and stained for CD3, CD4 and CD8, after which CD4+ and CD8+ T cells were sorted on a FACSAria. Of note for this clone: Its antigen has not been determined. Base qualities are not recorded, but no much larger clone differs from it by a single base.

The CDR3 contains 15 residues, cysteine and phenylalanine counted. Left in the record is the CDR3 DNA by itself, 45 bases read in frame from the first base. V trim: 1 base; J trim: 6 bases; unmatched bases: 6. From a lookup of the germline V gene, CDR1 and CDR2 are SGHAT and FQNNGV. Libraries were constructed by the immunoSEQ multiplex PCR assay. To provide template for TCR sequencing, every sample had RNA extracted and reverse transcribed into cDNA. First-strand cDNA was synthesized with SuperScript III using a 2:1 mix of oligo-dT and random hexamers. A synthetic immune receptor repertoire was used to gauge amplification bias, and whatever bias remained was removed computationally. In the authors' own workflow: Raw reads were preprocessed for error removal, and CDR3 was defined according to IMGT conventions as running from the conserved cysteine to phenylalanine. To get clonality, Shannon entropy was normalized by log2 of the number of productive unique TCRs and the result was subtracted from 1. Whether each scalp clone was CD4 or CD8 was inferred by checking scalp TCRbeta sequences against the CD4 and CD8 repertoires from sorted blood. As stored in TCRdb, this immuneACCESS dataset retains in-frame rearrangements with V and J assigned. A fraction of the clones does not appear; measured against another copy, unresolved V genes explain less than half of the discrepancy, and the remainder lacks a known reason. V, J and clone size are those of that table, while D and trimming were read from the DNA. The sample table contains about 270,000 clones; only one count was recorded for about 60% of them. Of the sample, 0.8% to 1% is held by the ten largest clones.

Sequenced material: CD4+ T cells sorted from blood, taken at approximately week 51, from a patient treated with tofacitinib. Recombination joined TRBV11-2 with TRBJ2-4, with 7 bases matching TRBD2. This TCR came from a human donor with alopecia areata. CDR3 region: CASSLAGGGGNIQYF. In nucleotide form, the sequence is TGTGCCAGCAGCTTAGCGGGGGGAGGCGGAAACATTCAGTACTTC.